This T cell receptor (beta chain) derives from a study of T cell responses to AZD1222 COVID-19 vaccine. Study overall: Whether given at about 4 or about 12 weeks, second doses were pooled. Overall study results and limits: The sample set comprised mostly white British donors with more females, and clonal diversity was possibly underestimated. Vaccination with two AZD1222 doses was followed by a rise in Spike-specific TCR breadth and depth. Repertoire sampling occurred only after the peak T cell response.

Turning to this clone: The antigen is undetermined.

V lost 4 bases and J lost 2; bases outside the gene matches: 5. Germline assignment: CDR1 SGHNT and CDR2 YYREEE (reference sequence). There are 14 residues in the CDR3. The repertoire was sequenced with immunoSEQ multiplex PCR; TCRdb's copy has only in-frame clones and lacks some. The table includes 90,000 or so clones, 65% to 90% detected once. The chain uses TRBV5-4 and TRBJ1-1; 7 nucleotides align to TRBD1. The sequencing used peripheral blood, collected on day 0 of AZD1222 vaccination. The clonotype originates from an adult in good health. DNA for the CDR3: TGTGCCAGCAGCCCCCGACAGGGTAACACTGAAGCTTTCTTT. This translates into CASSPRQGNTEAFF.